The TCR beta chain described here comes from a study of CD8 T cells in ankylosing spondylitis (dated by TCRdb to between 2016 and 2019). With respect to the entire study: The study profiled T cell receptor beta repertoires in healthy donors and ankylosing spondylitis patients to find disease-linked TCR variants. Samples of peripheral blood were taken, and for ankylosing spondylitis patients, synovial fluid was collected as well. The full study cohort comprised roughly 24 ankylosing spondylitis patients and over 95 healthy donors. General findings and caveats noted by the study authors: The disease-linked clones were reported as significantly enriched in matched synovial fluid samples from ankylosing spondylitis patients. A TCR beta motif of several highly homologous amino acid variants appeared characteristic of blood from ankylosing spondylitis patients. Some TCR beta motif variants had previously been reported in synovial fluid and blood of reactive arthritis patients, which suggested common disease-initiation mechanisms. The disease-linked clones had a CD8+ phenotype and were found at relatively low frequencies in peripheral blood.

The listed sequencing device is Illumina HiSeq 2500. TCR beta libraries were prepared by quantitative 5'-RACE with molecular barcodes. The paper's data handling went like this. A new computational method based on a probabilistic model of VDJ rearrangement was used to identify disease-linked TCR variants. TCRdb applied fastp at Q25 and MiXCR to the public reads, then kept only in-frame beta chains. Each entry is one CDR3 protein sequence, shown with its most common DNA and genes. TCRdb, not the authors, supplied the V and J calls. This sample comprises a few hundred thousand distinct CDR3 sequences, around 24% of them detected only once. The leading ten clones occupy about 16% of the sample. Concerning this clonotype itself: The antigen it recognizes is unknown. Per-nucleotide qualities are absent, and no much larger clonotype sits a single base away.

The specimen was blood, either unsorted or a sorted T cell fraction (not recorded which). The sequence came from a male donor with ankylosing spondylitis.

The CDR3 corresponds to CASSLSGRVWNEQFF. Here is the DNA: TGTGCCAGCAGCCTAAGCGGGAGGGTTTGGAATGAGCAGTTCTTC. This chain joins TRBV7-3 to TRBJ2-1; the central 10 bases match TRBD2. The junction shows trimming of 5 bases on V and 7 bases on J, and the gene matches do not reach 8 bases of it. As encoded in the germline V gene, CDR1 is SGHTA while CDR2 is FQGTGA. Its CDR3 holds 15 amino acids, cysteine through phenylalanine. Only the CDR3 part of the read is kept: 45 bases, read in frame from the first base.